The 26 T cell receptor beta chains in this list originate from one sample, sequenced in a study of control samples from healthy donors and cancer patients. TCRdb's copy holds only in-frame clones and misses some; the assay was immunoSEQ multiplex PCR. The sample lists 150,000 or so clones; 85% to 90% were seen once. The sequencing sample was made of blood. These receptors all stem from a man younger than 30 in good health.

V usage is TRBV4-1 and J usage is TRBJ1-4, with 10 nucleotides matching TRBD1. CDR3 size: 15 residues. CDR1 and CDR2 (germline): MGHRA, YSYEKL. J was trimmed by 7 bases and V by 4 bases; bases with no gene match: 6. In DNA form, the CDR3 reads TGCGCCAGCAGCCCCGGGACAGGGGATACTGAAAAACTGTTTTTT. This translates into CASSPGTGDTEKLFF.

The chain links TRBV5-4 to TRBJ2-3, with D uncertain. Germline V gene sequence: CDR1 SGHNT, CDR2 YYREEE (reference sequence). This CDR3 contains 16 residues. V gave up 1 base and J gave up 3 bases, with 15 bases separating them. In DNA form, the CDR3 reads TGTGCCAGCAGCTTGCTTATCTCCGCTTCGACAGATACGCAGTATTTT. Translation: CASSLLISASTDTQYF.

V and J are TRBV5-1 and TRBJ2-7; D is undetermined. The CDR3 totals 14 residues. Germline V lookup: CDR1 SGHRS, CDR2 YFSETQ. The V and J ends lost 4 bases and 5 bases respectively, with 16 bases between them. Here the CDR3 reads CASSLEPSVNEQYF. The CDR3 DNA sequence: TGCGCCAGCAGCCTTGAGCCCTCGGTAAACGAGCAGTACTTC.

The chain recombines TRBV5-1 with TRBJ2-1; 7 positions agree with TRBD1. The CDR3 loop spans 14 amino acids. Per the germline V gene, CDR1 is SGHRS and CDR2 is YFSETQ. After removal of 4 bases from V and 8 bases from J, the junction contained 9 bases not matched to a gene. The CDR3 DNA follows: TGCGCCAGCAGCCGCGAGGGACAGAACGATGAGCAGTTCTTC. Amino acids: CASSREGQNDEQFF. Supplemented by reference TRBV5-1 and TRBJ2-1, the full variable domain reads KAGVTQTPRYLIKTRGQQVTLSCSPISGHRSVSWYQQTPGQGLQFLFEYFSETQRNKGNFPGRFSGRQFSNSRSEMNVSTLELGDSALYLCASSREGQNDEQFFGPGTRLTVL.

Here the CDR3 reads CASSLQPPNRGPTEAFF. CDR3 bases: TGTGCCAGCAGCTTACAACCTCCCAACAGGGGCCCCACTGAAGCTTTCTTT. The chain employs TRBV7-9 and TRBJ1-1, with 7 bases matching TRBD1. Germline assignment: CDR1 SEHNR and CDR2 FQNEAQ (reference sequence). The CDR3 has 17 amino acids. V lost 2 bases, J lost 4 bases, and 13 bases stayed unmatched.

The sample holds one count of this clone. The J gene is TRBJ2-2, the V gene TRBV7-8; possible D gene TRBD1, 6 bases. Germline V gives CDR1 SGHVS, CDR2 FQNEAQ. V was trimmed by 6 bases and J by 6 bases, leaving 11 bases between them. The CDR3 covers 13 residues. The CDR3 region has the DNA TGTGCCAGCAGTCGACAGGTCCCCGGGGAGCTGTTTTTT. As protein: CASSRQVPGELFF.

This CDR3 is CASSLAFSGGAHEQYF. The CDR3 coding sequence is TGTGCCAGCAGCTTAGCGTTTAGCGGGGGGGCCCACGAGCAGTACTTC. The gene calls are TRBV7-2 and TRBJ2-7; TRBD2 agrees at 11 bases. This CDR3 contains 16 residues. Germline CDR1 is SGHTA and CDR2 is FQGNSA. Trimming removed 0 bases from V and 5 bases from J; junction bases left unmatched: 6. Drawing the rest from reference TRBV7-2 and TRBJ2-7, the complete variable domain is GAGVSQSPSNKVTEKGKDVELRCDPISGHTALYWYRQSLGQGLEFLIYFQGNSAPDKSGLPSDRFSAERTGGSVSTLTIQRTQQEDSAVYLCASSLAFSGGAHEQYFGPGTRLTVT.

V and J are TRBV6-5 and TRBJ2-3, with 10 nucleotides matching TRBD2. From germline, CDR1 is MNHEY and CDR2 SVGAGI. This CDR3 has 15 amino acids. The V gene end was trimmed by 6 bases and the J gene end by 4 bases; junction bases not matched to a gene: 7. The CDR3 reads CASSITSGEADTQYF. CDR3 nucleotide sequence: TGTGCCAGCAGCATTACTAGCGGGGAGGCAGATACGCAGTATTTT.

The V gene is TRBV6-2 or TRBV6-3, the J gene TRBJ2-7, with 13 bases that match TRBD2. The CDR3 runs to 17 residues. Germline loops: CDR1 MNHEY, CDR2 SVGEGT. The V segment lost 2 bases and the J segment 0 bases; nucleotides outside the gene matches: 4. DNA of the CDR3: TGTGCCAGCAGTTACCTGACTAGCGGGGGGAGCTCCTACGAGCAGTACTTC. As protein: CASSYLTSGGSSYEQYF.

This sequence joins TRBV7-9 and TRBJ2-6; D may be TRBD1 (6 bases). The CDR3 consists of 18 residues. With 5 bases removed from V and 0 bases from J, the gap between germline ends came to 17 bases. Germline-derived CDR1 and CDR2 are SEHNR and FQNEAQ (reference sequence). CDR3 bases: TGTGCCAGCAGCGTCGGAGACAGGTCACTCTCTGGGGCCAACGTCCTGACTTTC. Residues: CASSVGDRSLSGANVLTF.

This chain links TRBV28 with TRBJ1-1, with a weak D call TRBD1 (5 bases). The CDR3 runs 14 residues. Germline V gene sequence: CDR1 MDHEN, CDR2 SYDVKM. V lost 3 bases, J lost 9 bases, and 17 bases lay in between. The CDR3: CASSLQGAPPKAFF. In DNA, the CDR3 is TGTGCCAGCAGTTTGCAGGGAGCCCCCCCAAAAGCTTTCTTT.

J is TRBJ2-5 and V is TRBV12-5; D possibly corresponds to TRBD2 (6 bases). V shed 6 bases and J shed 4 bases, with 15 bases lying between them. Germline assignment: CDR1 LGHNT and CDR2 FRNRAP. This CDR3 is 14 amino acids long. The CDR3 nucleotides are TGTGCTAGTGGCCGGGACTCTCGAGCAGAGACCCAGTACTTC. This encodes CASGRDSRAETQYF.

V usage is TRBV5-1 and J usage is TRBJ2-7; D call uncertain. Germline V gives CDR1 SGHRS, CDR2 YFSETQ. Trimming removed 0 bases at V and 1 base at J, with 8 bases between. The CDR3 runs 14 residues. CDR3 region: CASSLEARSYEQYF. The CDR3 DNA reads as TGCGCCAGCAGCTTGGAGGCCCGATCCTACGAGCAGTACTTC. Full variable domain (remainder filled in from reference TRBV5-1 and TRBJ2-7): KAGVTQTPRYLIKTRGQQVTLSCSPISGHRSVSWYQQTPGQGLQFLFEYFSETQRNKGNFPGRFSGRQFSNSRSEMNVSTLELGDSALYLCASSLEARSYEQYFGPGTRLTVT.

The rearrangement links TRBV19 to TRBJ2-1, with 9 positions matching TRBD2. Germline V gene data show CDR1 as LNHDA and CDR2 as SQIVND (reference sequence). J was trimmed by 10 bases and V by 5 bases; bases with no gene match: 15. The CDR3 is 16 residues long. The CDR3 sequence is CASSDRASGGSEEQFF. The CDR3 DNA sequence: TGTGCCAGTAGTGATCGAGCCAGCGGGGGGTCCGAGGAGCAGTTCTTC.

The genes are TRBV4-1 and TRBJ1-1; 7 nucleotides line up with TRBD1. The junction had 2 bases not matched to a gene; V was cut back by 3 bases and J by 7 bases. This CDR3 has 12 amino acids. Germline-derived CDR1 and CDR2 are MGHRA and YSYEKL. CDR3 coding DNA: TGCGCCAGCAGCCAGACAGGGAATGAAGCTTTCTTT. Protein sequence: CASSQTGNEAFF.

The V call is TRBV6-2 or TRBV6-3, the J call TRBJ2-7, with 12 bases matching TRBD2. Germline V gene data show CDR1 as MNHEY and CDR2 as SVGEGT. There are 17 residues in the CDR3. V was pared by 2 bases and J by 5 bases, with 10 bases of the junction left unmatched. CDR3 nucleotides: TGTGCCAGCAGTTACGTCGCTAGCGGGGGGGAATACGACGAGCAGTACTTC. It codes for CASSYVASGGEYDEQYF.

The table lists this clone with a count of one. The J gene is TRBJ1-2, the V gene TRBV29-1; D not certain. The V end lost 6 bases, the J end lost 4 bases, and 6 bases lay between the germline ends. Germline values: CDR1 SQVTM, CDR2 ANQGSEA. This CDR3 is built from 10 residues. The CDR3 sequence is CSVLAYGYTF. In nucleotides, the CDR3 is TGCAGCGTCCTCGCCTATGGCTACACCTTC.

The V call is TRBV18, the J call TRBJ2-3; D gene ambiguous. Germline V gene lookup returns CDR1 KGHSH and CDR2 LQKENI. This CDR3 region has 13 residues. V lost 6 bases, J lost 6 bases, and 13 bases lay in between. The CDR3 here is CASSPRGQDTQYF. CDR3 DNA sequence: TGTGCCAGCTCTCCCCGTGGGCAGGATACGCAGTATTTT.

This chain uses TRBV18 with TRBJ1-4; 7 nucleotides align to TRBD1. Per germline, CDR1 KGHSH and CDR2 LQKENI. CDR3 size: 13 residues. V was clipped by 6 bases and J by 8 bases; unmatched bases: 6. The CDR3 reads CASSGTEGEKLFF. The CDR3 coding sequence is TGTGCCAGCTCTGGGACAGAGGGCGAAAAACTGTTTTTT. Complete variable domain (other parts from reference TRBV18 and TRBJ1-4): NAGVMQNPRHLVRRRGQEARLRCSPMKGHSHVYWYRQLPEEGLKFMVYLQKENIIDESGMPKERFSAEFPKEGPSILRIQQVVRGDSAAYFCASSGTEGEKLFFGSGTQLSVL.

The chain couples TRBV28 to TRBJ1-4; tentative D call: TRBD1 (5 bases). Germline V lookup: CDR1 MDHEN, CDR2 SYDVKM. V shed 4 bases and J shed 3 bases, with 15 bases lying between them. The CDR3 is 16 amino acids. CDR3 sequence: CASSSTRGVANEKLFF. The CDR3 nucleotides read TGTGCCAGCAGTTCTACCCGAGGGGTAGCTAATGAAAAACTGTTTTTT. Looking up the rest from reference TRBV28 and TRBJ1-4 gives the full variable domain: DVKVTQSSRYLVKRTGEKVFLECVQDMDHENMFWYRQDPGLGLRLIYFSYDVKMKEKGDIPEGYSVSREKKERFSLILESASTNQTSMYLCASSSTRGVANEKLFFGSGTQLSVL.

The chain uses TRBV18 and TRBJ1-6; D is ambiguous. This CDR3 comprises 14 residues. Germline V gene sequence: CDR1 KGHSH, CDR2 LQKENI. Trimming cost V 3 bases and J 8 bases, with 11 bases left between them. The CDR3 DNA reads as TGTGCCAGCTCACCTAGAGGGATGGATTCACCCCTCCACTTT. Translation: CASSPRGMDSPLHF.

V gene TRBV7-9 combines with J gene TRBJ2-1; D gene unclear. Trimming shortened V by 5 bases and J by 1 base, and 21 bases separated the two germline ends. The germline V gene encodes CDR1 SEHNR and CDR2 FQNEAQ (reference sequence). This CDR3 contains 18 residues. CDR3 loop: CASSLPPDDLGSYNEQFF. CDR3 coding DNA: TGTGCCAGCAGCCTTCCCCCGGACGACTTAGGATCCTACAATGAGCAGTTCTTC. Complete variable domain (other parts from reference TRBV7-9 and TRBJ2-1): DTGVSQNPRHKITKRGQNVTFRCDPISEHNRLYWYRQTLGQGPEFLTYFQNEAQLEKSRLLSDRFSAERPKGSFSTLEIQRTEQGDSAMYLCASSLPPDDLGSYNEQFFGPGTRLTVL.

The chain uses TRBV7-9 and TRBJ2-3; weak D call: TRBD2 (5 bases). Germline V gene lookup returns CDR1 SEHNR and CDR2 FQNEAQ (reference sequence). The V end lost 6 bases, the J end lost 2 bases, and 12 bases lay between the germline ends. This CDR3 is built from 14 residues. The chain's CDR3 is CASSHTRNTDTQYF. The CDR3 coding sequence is TGTGCCAGCAGTCATACTAGAAACACAGATACGCAGTATTTT.

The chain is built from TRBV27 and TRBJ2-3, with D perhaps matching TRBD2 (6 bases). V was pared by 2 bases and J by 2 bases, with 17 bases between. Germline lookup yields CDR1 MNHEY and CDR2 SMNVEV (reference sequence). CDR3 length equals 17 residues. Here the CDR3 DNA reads TGTGCCAGCAGTTTAGTGGGGCGGGGCGCCACCACAGATACGCAGTATTTT. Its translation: CASSLVGRGATTDTQYF.

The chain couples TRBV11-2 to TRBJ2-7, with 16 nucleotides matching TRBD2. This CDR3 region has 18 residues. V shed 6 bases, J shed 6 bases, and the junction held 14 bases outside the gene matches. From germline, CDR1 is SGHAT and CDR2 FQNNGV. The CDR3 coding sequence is TGTGCCAGCAGTTCCCGGGGGACTAGCGGGGGGGCCTTAGGCGAGCAGTACTTC. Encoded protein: CASSSRGTSGGALGEQYF.

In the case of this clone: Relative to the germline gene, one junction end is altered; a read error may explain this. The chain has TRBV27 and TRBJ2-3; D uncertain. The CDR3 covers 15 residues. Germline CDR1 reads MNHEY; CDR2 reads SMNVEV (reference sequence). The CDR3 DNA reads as TGTGCCAGCAAGGCCCTAAGTGTGGGCACAGATACGCAATATTTT. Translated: CASKALSVGTDTQYF.